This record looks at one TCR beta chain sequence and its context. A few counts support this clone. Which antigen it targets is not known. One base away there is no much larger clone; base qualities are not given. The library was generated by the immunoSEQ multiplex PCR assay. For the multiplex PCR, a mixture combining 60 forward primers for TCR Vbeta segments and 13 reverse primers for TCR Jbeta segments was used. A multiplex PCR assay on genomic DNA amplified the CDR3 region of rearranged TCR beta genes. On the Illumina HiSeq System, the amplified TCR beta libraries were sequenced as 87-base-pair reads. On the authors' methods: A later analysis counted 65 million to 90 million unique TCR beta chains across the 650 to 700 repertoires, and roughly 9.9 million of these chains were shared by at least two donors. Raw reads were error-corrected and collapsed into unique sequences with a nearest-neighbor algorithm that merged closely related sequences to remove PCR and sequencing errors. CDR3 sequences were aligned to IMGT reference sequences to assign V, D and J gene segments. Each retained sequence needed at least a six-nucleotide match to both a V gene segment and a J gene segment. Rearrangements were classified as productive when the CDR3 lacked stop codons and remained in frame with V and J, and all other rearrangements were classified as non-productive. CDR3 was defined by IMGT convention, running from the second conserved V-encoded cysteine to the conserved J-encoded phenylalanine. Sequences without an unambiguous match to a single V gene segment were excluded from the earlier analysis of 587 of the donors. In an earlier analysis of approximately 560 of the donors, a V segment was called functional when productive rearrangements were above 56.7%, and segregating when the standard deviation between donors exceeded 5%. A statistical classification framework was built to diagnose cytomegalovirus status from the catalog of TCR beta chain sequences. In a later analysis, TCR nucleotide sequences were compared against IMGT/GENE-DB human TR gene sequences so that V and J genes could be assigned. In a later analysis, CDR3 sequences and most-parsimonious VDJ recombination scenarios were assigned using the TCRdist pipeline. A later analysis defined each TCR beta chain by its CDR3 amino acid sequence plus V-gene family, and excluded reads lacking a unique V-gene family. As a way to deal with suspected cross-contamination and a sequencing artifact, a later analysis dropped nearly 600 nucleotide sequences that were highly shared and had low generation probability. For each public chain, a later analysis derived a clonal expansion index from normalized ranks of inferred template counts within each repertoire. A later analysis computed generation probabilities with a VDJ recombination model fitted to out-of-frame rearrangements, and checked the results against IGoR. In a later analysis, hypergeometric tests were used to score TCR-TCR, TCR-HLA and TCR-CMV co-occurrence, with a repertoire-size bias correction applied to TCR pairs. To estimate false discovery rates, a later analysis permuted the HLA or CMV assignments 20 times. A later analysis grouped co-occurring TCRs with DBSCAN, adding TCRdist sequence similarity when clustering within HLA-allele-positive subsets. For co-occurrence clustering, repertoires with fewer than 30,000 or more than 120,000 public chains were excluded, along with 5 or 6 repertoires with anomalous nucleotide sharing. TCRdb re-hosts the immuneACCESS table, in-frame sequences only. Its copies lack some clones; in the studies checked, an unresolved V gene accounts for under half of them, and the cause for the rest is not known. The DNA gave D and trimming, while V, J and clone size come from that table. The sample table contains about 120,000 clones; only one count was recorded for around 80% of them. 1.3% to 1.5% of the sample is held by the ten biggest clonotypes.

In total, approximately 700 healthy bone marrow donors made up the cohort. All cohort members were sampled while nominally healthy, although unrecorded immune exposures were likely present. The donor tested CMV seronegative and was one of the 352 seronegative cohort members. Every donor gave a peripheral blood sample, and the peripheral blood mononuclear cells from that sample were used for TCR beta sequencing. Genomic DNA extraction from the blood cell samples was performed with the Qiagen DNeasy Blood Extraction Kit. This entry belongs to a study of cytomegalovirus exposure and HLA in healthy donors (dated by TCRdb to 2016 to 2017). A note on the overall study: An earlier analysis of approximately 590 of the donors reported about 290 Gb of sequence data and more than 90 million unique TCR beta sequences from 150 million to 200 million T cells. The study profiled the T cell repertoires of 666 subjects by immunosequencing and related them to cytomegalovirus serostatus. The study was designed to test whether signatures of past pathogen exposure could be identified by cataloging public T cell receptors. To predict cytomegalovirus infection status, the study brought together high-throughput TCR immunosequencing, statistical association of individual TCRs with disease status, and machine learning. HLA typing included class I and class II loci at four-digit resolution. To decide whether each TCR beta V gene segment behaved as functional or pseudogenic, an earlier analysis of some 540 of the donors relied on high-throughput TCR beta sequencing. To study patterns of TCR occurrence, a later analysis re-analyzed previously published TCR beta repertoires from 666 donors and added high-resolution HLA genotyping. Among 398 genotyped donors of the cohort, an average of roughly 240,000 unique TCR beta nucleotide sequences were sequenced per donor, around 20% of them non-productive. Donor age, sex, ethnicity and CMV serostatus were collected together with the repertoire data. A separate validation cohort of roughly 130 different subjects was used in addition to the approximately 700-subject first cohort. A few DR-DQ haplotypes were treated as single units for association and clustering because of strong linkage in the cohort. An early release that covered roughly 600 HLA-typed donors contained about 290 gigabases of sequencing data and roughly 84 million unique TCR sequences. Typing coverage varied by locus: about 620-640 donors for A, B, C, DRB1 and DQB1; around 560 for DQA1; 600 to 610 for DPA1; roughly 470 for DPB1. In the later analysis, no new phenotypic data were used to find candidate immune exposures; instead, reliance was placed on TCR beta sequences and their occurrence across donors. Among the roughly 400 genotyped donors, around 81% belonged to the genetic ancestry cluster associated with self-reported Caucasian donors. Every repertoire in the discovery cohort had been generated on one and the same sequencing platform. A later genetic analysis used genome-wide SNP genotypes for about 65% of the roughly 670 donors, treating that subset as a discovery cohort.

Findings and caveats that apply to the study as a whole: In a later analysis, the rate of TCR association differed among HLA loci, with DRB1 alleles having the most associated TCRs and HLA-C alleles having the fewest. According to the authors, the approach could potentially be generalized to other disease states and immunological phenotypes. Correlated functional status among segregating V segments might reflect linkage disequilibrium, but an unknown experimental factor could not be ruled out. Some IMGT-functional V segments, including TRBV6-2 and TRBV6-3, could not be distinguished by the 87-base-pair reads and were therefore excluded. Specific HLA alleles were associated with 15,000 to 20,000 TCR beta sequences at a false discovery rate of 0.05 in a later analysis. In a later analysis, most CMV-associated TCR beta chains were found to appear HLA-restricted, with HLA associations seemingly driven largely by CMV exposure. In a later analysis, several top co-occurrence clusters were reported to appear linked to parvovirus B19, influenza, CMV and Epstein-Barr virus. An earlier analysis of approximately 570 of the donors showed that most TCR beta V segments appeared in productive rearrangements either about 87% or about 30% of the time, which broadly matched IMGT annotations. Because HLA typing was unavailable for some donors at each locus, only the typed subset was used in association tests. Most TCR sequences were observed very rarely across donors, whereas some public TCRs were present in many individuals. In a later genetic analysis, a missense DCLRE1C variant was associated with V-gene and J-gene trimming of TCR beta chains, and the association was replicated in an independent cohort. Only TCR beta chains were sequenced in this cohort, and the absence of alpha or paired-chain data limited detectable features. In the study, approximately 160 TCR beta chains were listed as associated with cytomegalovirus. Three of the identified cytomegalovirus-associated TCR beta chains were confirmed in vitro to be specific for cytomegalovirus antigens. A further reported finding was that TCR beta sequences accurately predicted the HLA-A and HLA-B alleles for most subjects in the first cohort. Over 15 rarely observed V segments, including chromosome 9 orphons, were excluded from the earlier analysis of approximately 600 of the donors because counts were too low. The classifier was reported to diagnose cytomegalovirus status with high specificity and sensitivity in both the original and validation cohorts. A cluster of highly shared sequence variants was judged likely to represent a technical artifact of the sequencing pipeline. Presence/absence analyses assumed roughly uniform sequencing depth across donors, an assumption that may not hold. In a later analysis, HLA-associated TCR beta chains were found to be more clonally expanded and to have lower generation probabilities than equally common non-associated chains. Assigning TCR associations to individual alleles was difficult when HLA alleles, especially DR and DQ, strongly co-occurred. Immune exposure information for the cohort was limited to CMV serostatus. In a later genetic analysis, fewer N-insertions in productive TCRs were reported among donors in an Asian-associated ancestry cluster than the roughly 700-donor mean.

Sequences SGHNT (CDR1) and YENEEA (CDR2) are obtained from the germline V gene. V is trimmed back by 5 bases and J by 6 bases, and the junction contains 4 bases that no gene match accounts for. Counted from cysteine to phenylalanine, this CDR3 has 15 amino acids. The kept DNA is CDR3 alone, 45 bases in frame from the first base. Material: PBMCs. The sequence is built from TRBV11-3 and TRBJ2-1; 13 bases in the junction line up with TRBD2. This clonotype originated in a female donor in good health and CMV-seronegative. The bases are TGTGCCAGCAGCCGGACTAGCGGGAGCGGCAATGAGCAGTTCTTC. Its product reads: CASSRTSGSGNEQFF.